The T cell receptor (beta chain) described here comes from a study of T cell responses to AZD1222 COVID-19 vaccine. Repertoires were generated with immunoSEQ multiplex PCR, while TCRdb's copy carries only in-frame clones and drops some. The data hold roughly 70,000 clones, with 75% to 95% observed a single time. Study-level points and caveats: Clonal diversity may have been underestimated, and the donors were mostly white British, with more females than males. None of the repertoires were sampled until the peak T cell response had passed. CD4 TCRs associated with vaccination spanned spike, dominating at 160-218 and 743-854. The study identified only five or six AZD1222 recipients as seropositive at baseline.

V lost 4 bases, J lost 5 bases, and 21 bases lay in between. Germline-derived CDR1 and CDR2 are LGHDT and YNNKEL (reference sequence). The CDR3 has 17 amino acids. Remarks on this clone: The target antigen is unknown.

The sequencing here drew on peripheral blood, taken 28 days after the second dose of the MenACWY control vaccine. The sequence was collected from an adult who received the MenACWY meningococcal vaccine as a control. J is TRBJ2-1 and V is TRBV3-1 (or the pseudogene TRBV3-2), with D possibly TRBD2 on 5 matching bases. The CDR3 loop reads CASSPRGLWGDDNEQFF. In DNA form, the CDR3 reads TGTGCCAGCAGCCCCCGTGGACTGTGGGGAGATGACAATGAGCAGTTCTTC.